The 23 T cell receptor beta chains listed next were all sequenced from one sample in a study of shared clonotypes between healthy human individuals. This table comes from immunoSEQ multiplex PCR, and its TCRdb copy is limited to in-frame clones, with some not included. Altogether more than 2,000,000 clones are present, 93% being singletons, with the ten largest covering 0.39%. Sequencing was performed on naive CD4+ T cells from PBMCs. Indicated subset: CD45RA+ positively selected. Receptors were obtained from a man between 18 and 35 years old in good health. Some clones in this sample may be carry-over from other donors' samples.

The rearrangement links TRBV11-2 to TRBJ2-4; possibly TRBD1 or TRBD2 for D (5 bases each). This CDR3 spans 13 amino acids. Germline V gives CDR1 SGHAT, CDR2 FQNNGV. Trimming pared 5 bases from V and 6 bases from J, leaving 11 bases between. CDR3 in amino acids: CASSLGTLNIQYF. The CDR3 nucleotides are TGTGCCAGCAGCCTGGGGACCTTAAACATTCAGTACTTC.

The sample holds a few counts of this clone. This chain uses TRBV9 with TRBJ1-2; TRBD1 might be the D (6 bases). V was pared by 4 bases and J by 0 bases, with 16 bases between. The CDR3 spans 16 residues. CDR1 SGDLS and CDR2 YYNGEE come from the germline V gene. The CDR3: CASSPRGRGPNYGYTF. DNA for the CDR3: TGTGCCAGCAGCCCGAGGGGGAGAGGGCCTAACTATGGCTACACCTTC.

This clone was detected once. As DNA, the CDR3 is TGTGCCAGCAGTTTATCGGGCGGGAGCGGGGGGAATGAGCAGTTCTTC. Amino acids: CASSLSGGSGGNEQFF. The V gene is TRBV28, the J gene TRBJ2-1; 9 nucleotides align to TRBD2. The CDR3 runs 16 residues. V shed 1 base and J 7 bases; nucleotides not matched to a gene: 8. Germline lookup yields CDR1 MDHEN and CDR2 SYDVKM.

To note about this clone: Other DNA sequences in the same sample also yield this CDR3. The rearrangement uses TRBV20-1 and TRBJ2-7, with 8 bases fitting TRBD1. Losses at the gene ends were 4 bases for V and 6 bases for J; bases not matched to a gene: 2. Germline CDR1 reads DFQATT; CDR2 reads SNEGSKA (reference sequence). The length of the CDR3 is 11 residues. The CDR3 region has the DNA TGCAGTGCTAAACAGGGGGGCGAGCAGTACTTC. Translating gives CSAKQGGEQYF.

The rearrangement links TRBV28 to TRBJ1-5; D is perhaps TRBD1 (5 bases). Trimming removed 7 bases from V and 2 bases from J, with 21 bases in between. CDR1 and CDR2 (germline): MDHEN, SYDVKM. The CDR3 runs to 17 residues. The CDR3 loop reads CASTAYTGQGRNQPQHF. In nucleotides, the CDR3 is TGTGCCAGCACCGCTTATACGGGGCAGGGACGCAATCAGCCCCAGCATTTT.

The chain links TRBV13 to TRBJ1-4, with D possibly TRBD1 on 5 matching bases. The CDR3 has 16 residues. Germline CDR1 and CDR2: PRHDT and FYEKMQ (reference sequence). Trimming took off 6 bases at V and 7 bases at J, with 21 bases between the two ends. This chain's CDR3 is CASSWHRVLGAEKLFF. CDR3 nucleotide sequence: TGTGCCAGCAGTTGGCACCGGGTTCTCGGGGCTGAAAAACTGTTTTTT.

Notes on this clone: Other DNA sequences in the same sample also yield this CDR3. This chain connects TRBV6-6 to TRBJ2-5; 7 positions agree with TRBD1. Germline CDR1 is MNHNY and CDR2 is SVGAGI (reference sequence). The J segment lost 5 bases and the V segment lost 0 bases, leaving 6 bases of the junction unmatched. The CDR3 is 15 amino acids. The CDR3 region is CASSYSGGAGETQYF. In DNA, the CDR3 is TGTGCCAGCAGTTACTCAGGGGGCGCCGGGGAGACCCAGTACTTC.

About this clone: Distinct nucleotide sequences in the sample also encode this CDR3. This rearrangement joins TRBV6-5 to TRBJ1-1, with D unclear. The CDR3 consists of 13 residues. V was trimmed by 7 bases and J by 1 base, leaving 10 bases between them. CDR1 and CDR2 (germline): MNHEY, SVGAGI. The CDR3 nucleotides read TGTGCCAGCACGCCTCGGGGGAACACTGAAGCTTTCTTT. Amino acid sequence: CASTPRGNTEAFF.

This clone was seen just once. The rearrangement links TRBV6-5 to TRBJ2-5; D not resolved. Trimming took 4 bases from V and 2 from J, leaving 8 bases between them. CDR3 length: 13 residues. Germline CDR1 MNHEY, CDR2 SVGAGI. The CDR3 bases are TGTGCCAGCAGTTTGGTTTTTCAAGAGACCCAGTACTTC. It yields the protein CASSLVFQETQYF.

The genes are TRBV6-5 and TRBJ1-2; D gene unclear. The CDR3 length is 13 residues. The V and J ends lost 6 bases and 4 bases respectively, with 12 bases between them. CDR1 and CDR2 from the germline V gene are MNHEY and SVGAGI. The CDR3 protein is CASRPPAGYGYTF. CDR3 DNA: TGTGCCAGCAGACCCCCGGCGGGCTATGGCTACACCTTC.

Remarks on this clone: At one end the junction does not follow the germline gene, possibly because of a read error. The chain has TRBV7-3 and TRBJ2-7; no firm D call. There are 13 residues in the CDR3. Germline lookup yields CDR1 SGHTA and CDR2 FQGTGA. The CDR3 DNA sequence: TGTGCCAGCAGCTCGCAACCCTCCTCCGAGCAGTACTTC. Translating it yields CASSSQPSSEQYF.

The gene calls are TRBV5-1 and TRBJ2-7; 9 bases align to TRBD1. Germline values: CDR1 SGHRS, CDR2 YFSETQ. The CDR3 consists of 14 residues. Losses at the gene ends were 4 bases for V and 2 bases for J; bases not matched to a gene: 4. The CDR3 is CASSKDRGTYEQYF. The CDR3 nucleotides read TGCGCCAGCAGCAAGGACAGGGGAACCTACGAGCAGTACTTC.

This clone occurred a few times. The chain links TRBV5-1 to TRBJ1-4, with a possible D match to TRBD1 (5 bases). Trimming took 7 bases from V and 3 from J, leaving 10 bases between them. The germline CDR1 and CDR2 sequences are SGHRS and YFSETQ. The CDR3 runs to 13 residues. The DNA of the CDR3 is TGCGCCAGCTGCAGGGATCCTAATGAAAAACTGTTTTTT. It translates to CASCRDPNEKLFF.

This CDR3 is CASSSGSFAGYTF. Written as DNA, the CDR3 is TGTGCCAGCAGTTCAGGGAGTTTTGCTGGCTACACCTTC. V and J are TRBV28 and TRBJ1-2, with TRBD1 as a possible D gene (5 bases). The CDR3 runs 13 residues. With 4 bases removed from V and 7 bases from J, the gap between germline ends came to 13 bases. Germline loops: CDR1 MDHEN, CDR2 SYDVKM.

The genes are TRBV19 and TRBJ1-3; 7 nucleotides line up with TRBD1. The CDR3 loop spans 17 amino acids. With 3 bases clipped from V and 0 bases from J, the junction kept 8 bases outside the gene matches. Per the germline V gene, CDR1 is LNHDA and CDR2 is SQIVND (reference sequence). Here the CDR3 DNA reads TGTGCCAGTAGTATCGACTACAGGGGACCCTCTGGAAACACCATATATTTT. This sequence encodes CASSIDYRGPSGNTIYF.

The V call is TRBV7-9, the J call TRBJ2-7; 9 bases fit TRBD2. Germline assignment: CDR1 SEHNR and CDR2 FQNEAQ (reference sequence). V lost 3 bases and J lost 6; bases outside the gene matches: 9. This CDR3 comprises 15 residues. The CDR3 region is CASSLVGTSLAEQYF. The DNA for the CDR3 is TGTGCCAGCAGCTTGGTTGGGACTAGCCTCGCCGAGCAGTACTTC.

The CDR3 DNA is TGTGCCAGCAGCGCAGCTTTAGGGGGTTTGGTTAGAAGCAATCAGCCCCAGCATTTT. Protein sequence: CASSAALGGLVRSNQPQHF. The rearrangement uses TRBV2 and TRBJ1-5; possibly TRBD1 for D (6 bases). CDR1 and CDR2 from the germline V gene are SNHLY and FYNNEI. The ends were cut back, 6 bases at V and 1 base at J, with 25 bases in the middle. This CDR3 is 19 amino acids long. The full variable domain, rest sourced from reference TRBV2 and TRBJ1-5, is EPEVTQTPSHQVTQMGQEVILRCVPISNHLYFYWYRQILGQKVEFLVSFYNNEISEKSEIFDDQFSVERPDGSNFTLKIRSTKLEDSAMYFCASSAALGGLVRSNQPQHFGDGTRLSIL.

The chain couples TRBV5-1 to TRBJ2-7, with D uncertain. Trimming took 0 bases from V and 3 from J, leaving 16 bases between them. The CDR3 totals 16 residues. Germline lookup yields CDR1 SGHRS and CDR2 YFSETQ. For the CDR3, the DNA is TGCGCCAGCAGCTTGGCGCTGGTGGGGATCAGCTACGAGCAGTACTTC. It yields the protein CASSLALVGISYEQYF.

The table lists this clone with a count of one. The rearrangement uses TRBV30 and TRBJ2-1, with a tentative D call TRBD2 (6 bases). Germline V CDR1 and CDR2: GTSNPN, SVGIG (reference sequence). The V and J ends lost 0 bases and 3 bases respectively, with 15 bases between them. The CDR3 length is 16 residues. The CDR3 DNA is TGTGCCTGGAGTGTACGCGACGGGAGAGTCTACAATGAGCAGTTCTTC. It translates to CAWSVRDGRVYNEQFF.

This chain links TRBV5-1 with TRBJ2-2; no clear D gene. V was clipped by 5 bases and J by 6 bases, with 11 bases between them. There are 13 residues in the CDR3. Looked up from germline, CDR1 is SGHRS and CDR2 is YFSETQ. CDR3 sequence reads: CASSPVLSGELFF. In DNA, the CDR3 is TGCGCCAGCAGTCCTGTTCTGTCCGGGGAGCTGTTTTTT.

This chain connects TRBV6-5 to TRBJ1-2, with D unclear. V lost 0 bases and J lost 5, with 7 bases in between. CDR3 length equals 13 residues. CDR1 is MNHEY and CDR2 is SVGAGI in the germline V gene. CDR3 protein: CASSYSLVYGYTF. DNA for the CDR3: TGTGCCAGCAGTTACTCGTTAGTGTATGGCTACACCTTC.

J is TRBJ2-7 and V is TRBV7-9, with 7 bases matching TRBD2. CDR1 and CDR2 from the germline V gene are SEHNR and FQNEAQ (reference sequence). This CDR3 region has 15 residues. The V segment lost 4 bases and the J segment 0 bases; nucleotides outside the gene matches: 6. In DNA form, the CDR3 reads TGTGCCAGCAGCTCGAGCGGGACCAGCTCCTACGAGCAGTACTTC. This encodes CASSSSGTSSYEQYF.

J is TRBJ2-7 and V is TRBV30; 7 nucleotides align to TRBD2. V lost 6 bases to trimming and J lost 0 bases; unmatched junction nucleotides: 8. The CDR3 covers 14 residues. Germline V gene data show CDR1 as GTSNPN and CDR2 as SVGIG (reference sequence). The CDR3, as DNA: TGTGCCTGCGGCCCGGGCGGGAGCTCCTACGAGCAGTACTTC. Encoded protein: CACGPGGSSYEQYF.